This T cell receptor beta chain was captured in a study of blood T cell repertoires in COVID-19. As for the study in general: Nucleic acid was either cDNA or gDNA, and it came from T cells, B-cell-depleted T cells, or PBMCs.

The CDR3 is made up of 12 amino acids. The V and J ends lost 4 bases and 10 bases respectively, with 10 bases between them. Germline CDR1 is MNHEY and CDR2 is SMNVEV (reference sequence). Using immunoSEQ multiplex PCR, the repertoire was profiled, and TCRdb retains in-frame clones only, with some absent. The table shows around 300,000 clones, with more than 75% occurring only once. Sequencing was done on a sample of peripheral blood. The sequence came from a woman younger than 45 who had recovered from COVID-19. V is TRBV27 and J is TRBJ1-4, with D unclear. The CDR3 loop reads CASSSYQRKLFF. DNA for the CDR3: TGTGCCAGCAGTTCGTACCAGCGAAAACTGTTTTTT.